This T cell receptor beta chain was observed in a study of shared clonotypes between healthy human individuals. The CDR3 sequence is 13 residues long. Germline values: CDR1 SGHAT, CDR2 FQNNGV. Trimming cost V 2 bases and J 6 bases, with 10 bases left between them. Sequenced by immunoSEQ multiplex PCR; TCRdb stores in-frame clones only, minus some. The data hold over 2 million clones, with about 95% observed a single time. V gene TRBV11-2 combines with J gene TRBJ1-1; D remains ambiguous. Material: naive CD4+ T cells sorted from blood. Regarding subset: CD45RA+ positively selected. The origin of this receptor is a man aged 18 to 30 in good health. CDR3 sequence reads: CASSLRFSAEAFF. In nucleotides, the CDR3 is TGTGCCAGCAGCTTACGCTTTTCCGCTGAAGCTTTCTTT.